This TCR beta chain stems from a study of technical replicates of blood from a few donors. This CDR3 comprises 14 residues. Trimming removed 0 bases at V and 3 bases at J, with 7 bases between. Germline-derived CDR1 and CDR2 are SGDLS and YYNGEE. Profiled with immunoSEQ multiplex PCR; TCRdb holds only in-frame clones, not every one. The sample carries about 44,000 clones, almost 97% recorded once. Sequenced input: T cells isolated from PBMCs. This chain links TRBV9 with TRBJ1-5, with D perhaps matching TRBD1 (5 bases). This receptor was identified in a human donor in good health. CDR3 in amino acids: CASSVGQFNQPQHF. CDR3 DNA sequence: TGTGCCAGCAGCGTAGGACAGTTCAATCAGCCCCAGCATTTT.